The T cell receptor beta chain under discussion was sequenced for a study of T cell responses to AZD1222 COVID-19 vaccine. The assay was immunoSEQ multiplex PCR, and TCRdb's table has in-frame clones only and misses some. Counted here are over 85,000 clones, roughly 89% occurring once; the ten biggest clones make up 8% to 9.5%. This CDR3 comprises 13 residues. Germline CDR1 is SGDLS and CDR2 is YYNGEE. V lost 3 bases and J 1 base, leaving 4 bases between the germline ends. General study findings and limits: No day 14 peak samples; only post-peak repertoires were characterized. Breadth and depth of Spike-specific TCRs rose after two AZD1222 doses.

As regards this clone: The target antigen is unknown.

This sequence joins TRBV9 and TRBJ1-4, with D unresolved. The origin of this receptor is an adult in good health. The sample here was peripheral blood, taken on day 0 of AZD1222 vaccination. The CDR3 sequence is CASSDGTNEKLFF. The CDR3 DNA is TGTGCCAGCAGCGACGGAACTAATGAAAAACTGTTTTTT.